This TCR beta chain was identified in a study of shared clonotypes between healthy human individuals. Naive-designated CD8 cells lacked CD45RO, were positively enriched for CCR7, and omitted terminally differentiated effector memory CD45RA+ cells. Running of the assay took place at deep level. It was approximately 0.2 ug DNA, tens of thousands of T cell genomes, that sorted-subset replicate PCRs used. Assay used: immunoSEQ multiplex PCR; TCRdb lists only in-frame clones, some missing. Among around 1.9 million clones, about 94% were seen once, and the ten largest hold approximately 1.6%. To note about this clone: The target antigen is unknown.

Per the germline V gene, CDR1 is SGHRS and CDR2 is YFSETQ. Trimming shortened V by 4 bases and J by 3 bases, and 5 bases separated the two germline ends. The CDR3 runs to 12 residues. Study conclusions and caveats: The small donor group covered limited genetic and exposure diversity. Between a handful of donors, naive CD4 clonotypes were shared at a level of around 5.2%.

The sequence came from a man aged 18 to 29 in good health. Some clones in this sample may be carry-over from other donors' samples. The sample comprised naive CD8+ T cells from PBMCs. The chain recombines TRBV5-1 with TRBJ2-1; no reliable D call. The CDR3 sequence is CASSPSYNEQFF. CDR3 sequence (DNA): TGCGCCAGCAGCCCTAGCTACAATGAGCAGTTCTTC.